Below, one T cell receptor beta chain is given with its context. This clone has just a few counts. There is no known antigen for this receptor. Per-base qualities were not stored, and no clone one base away is much larger. This record belongs to a study of T cell responses to AZD1222 COVID-19 vaccine (dated by TCRdb to about 2021). A note on the overall study: A total of under 250 trial participants underwent TCR sequencing, of whom roughly 210 had received two doses of AZD1222 and roughly 26 had received two doses of the MenACWY control vaccine. Trial participants were enrolled by age into subgroups of 18-55, 56-69 and 70-plus years, and roughly 160, 29 and 62 TCR-sequenced participants, respectively, were included in these subgroups.

Reading the label with the study, this specimen's time point is: about 28 days (+/-7) after the second vaccine dose. AZD1222 recipients with second doses at about 4 weeks or about 12 weeks were pooled, because spike-specific TCR depth and breadth did not differ between schedules. The vaccinee samples were drawn from two UK trials, COV001 and COV002, one of which was a single-blind randomized controlled phase 2/3 trial testing AZD1222 (ChAdOx1 nCoV-19) in healthy adults. For TCRbeta chain sequencing, PBMC samples were collected from trial participants at day 0 and at day 28 after the second dose. From the germline V gene, CDR1 is SGHVS and CDR2 is FQNEAQ. The CDR3 measures 19 amino acids from cysteine to phenylalanine. The kept DNA is CDR3 alone, 57 bases in frame from the first base. V lost 1 base and J lost 0 bases; the stretch between them is 19 bases long. Points the paper makes about the study in general: Only six or seven AZD1222 recipients were SARS-CoV-2 seropositive at baseline, limiting conclusions about previously exposed vaccinees. Because no samples from the day 14 peak response were available, repertoires could be characterized only after the peak T cell response. Most participants were white British and females outnumbered males, and the authors suggested that clonal diversity may have been underestimated. The 56-69-year group was small, and its depth increase did not reach significance, likely because of low power. A significant rise in spike-specific TCR breadth and depth was observed after two AZD1222 doses relative to day 0 and relative to MenACWY recipients. The vaccine-associated CD4 TCRs covered the entire spike protein, and the dominant responses fell in regions 160-218 and 743-854. Reportedly, close to half of the unique spike-specific TCRs recognized epitopes lying outside the regions that are mutated in the B.1.351 and B.1.1.7 variants.

The CDR3 regions of human TCRbeta chains were subjected to immunosequencing. The study's processing was this. Repertoire TCRs were checked for matches against a reference library of SARS-CoV-2-specific TCRs that had been generated using the MIRA antigen-specificity platform. Breadth was defined as the fraction of unique TCRs that were SARS-CoV-2-associated. Depth was defined as the fraction of total T cells that were SARS-CoV-2-associated. Using the MIRA data, each spike-specific TCR was assigned both to the spike region to which the TCR was reactive and to a CD4 or CD8 class. Log10-transformed breadth and depth values were compared by one-way ANOVA with Sidak's multiple comparisons tests. In its TCRdb copy, this immuneACCESS table keeps in-frame sequences only and misses some clones. Where compared with another copy, unresolved V genes explain less than half of these, and the others have no known cause. V, J and clone size are those of that table, while D and trimming were read from the DNA. A total of about 81,000 clones appear in this sample, 85% to 95% of them only once. 6.5% to 9.5% of the sample belongs to the ten largest clones.

Sample: peripheral blood, taken 28 days after the second AZD1222 dose. The receptor's source is an adult who received the AZD1222 COVID-19 vaccine. The chain employs TRBV7-8 and TRBJ1-5; perhaps TRBD1 is the D gene, with 6 bases matching. The CDR3 protein sequence reads: CASSLVSGGAGYSNQPQHF. The nucleotide sequence reads as follows: TGTGCCAGCAGCTTAGTTTCGGGGGGCGCGGGTTATAGCAATCAGCCCCAGCATTTT.